This is a list of T cell receptor beta chains from one sample in a study of PD-1 blockade in classical Hodgkin lymphoma. The method was immunoSEQ multiplex PCR; TCRdb's version includes in-frame clones alone and lacks a portion of them. The table includes under 25,000 clones, over 60% detected once. The material sequenced was peripheral blood mononuclear cells (PBMCs), taken before the fourth cycle of nivolumab. The receptors originated from a human donor with classical Hodgkin lymphoma. Each CDR3 is given with its conserved first and last residue. The D gene is left open where the match is weak. Where a row states a size, it is once, few, many or the class of an expanded clone; other rows omit it.

v_gene	abundance	j_gene	d_gene	CDR3aa	CDR3nt
TRBV6-1	.	TRBJ1-1	.	CASNRQPNTEAFF	TGTGCCAGCAATAGACAGCCGAACACTGAAGCTTTCTTT
TRBV11-3	.	TRBJ2-7	.	CASSIQDYEQYF	TGTGCCAGCAGCATACAAGACTACGAGCAGTACTTC
TRBV2	.	TRBJ1-5	.	CASSVSKGYNQPQHF	TGTGCCAGCAGTGTTTCAAAAGGGTATAATCAGCCCCAGCATTTT
TRBV21-1	.	TRBJ2-7	.	CASSQLPGFRGIYEQYF	TGTGCCAGCAGCCAACTTCCAGGGTTCCGTGGAATTTACGAGCAGTACTTC
TRBV11-2	.	TRBJ2-7	TRBD2	CASSQYSGLAGGEQYF	TGTGCCAGCAGCCAGTACTCGGGACTAGCGGGGGGCGAGCAGTACTTC
TRBV2	.	TRBJ1-6	.	CAARSDLYNSPLHF	TGTGCCGCAAGGTCGGACCTCTATAATTCACCCCTCCACTTT
TRBV9	.	TRBJ1-1	.	CASSVAGNTEAFF	TGTGCCAGCAGCGTAGCCGGGAACACTGAAGCTTTCTTT
TRBV4-3	.	TRBJ2-7	TRBD1	CASSQEYETGTGYYEQYF	TGCGCCAGCAGCCAAGAATATGAGACCGGGACAGGATACTACGAGCAGTACTTC
TRBV28	.	TRBJ2-3	TRBD2	CASSLTTSGSTDTQYF	TGTGCCAGCAGTTTGACGACTAGCGGGAGTACAGATACGCAGTATTTT
TRBV7-2	.	TRBJ2-7	.	CASSLDGILTYEQYF	TGTGCCAGCAGCTTAGATGGTATCCTTACCTACGAGCAGTACTTC
TRBV19	.	TRBJ1-2	TRBD1	CASSLSRGNYGYTF	TGTGCCAGTAGCTTAAGCAGGGGGAACTATGGCTACACCTTC
TRBV5-6	.	TRBJ2-1	TRBD2	CASSPRGVGSYNEQFF	TGTGCCAGCAGCCCGCGGGGGGTCGGCTCCTACAATGAGCAGTTCTTC
TRBV7-9	.	TRBJ2-5	TRBD2	CASSTGARGGGETQYF	TGTGCCAGCAGCACCGGAGCGCGGGGGGGCGGAGAGACCCAGTACTTC
TRBV5-4	.	TRBJ1-6	.	CASSQGRFNSPLHF	TGTGCCAGCAGCCAAGGACGGTTTAATTCACCCCTCCACTTT
TRBV7-2	.	TRBJ2-2	TRBD2	CASSQRGYTRELFF	TGTGCCAGCAGCCAGCGGGGGTACACCAGGGAGCTGTTTTTT
TRBV6-1	.	TRBJ2-7	.	CASSPQGYEQYF	TGTGCCAGCAGTCCACAGGGCTACGAGCAGTACTTC
TRBV7-9	.	TRBJ2-7	.	CASSLDRVDEQYF	TGTGCCAGCAGCTTAGACAGGGTTGACGAGCAGTACTTC
TRBV6-5	.	TRBJ2-3	.	CASSYSRQGGIDTQYF	TGTGCCAGCAGTTACTCGAGGCAGGGGGGAATAGATACGCAGTATTTT
TRBV6-1	.	TRBJ2-5	TRBD1	CASSERTGRETQYF	TGTGCCAGCAGTGAACGGACAGGGCGAGAGACCCAGTACTTC
TRBV7-6	few	TRBJ2-1	.	CASSFGGVNEQFF	TGTGCCAGCAGCTTCGGAGGGGTTAACGAGCAGTTCTTC
TRBV6-5	.	TRBJ2-7	.	CASSYGVLSKGEQYF	TGTGCCAGCAGTTACGGGGTCCTTTCTAAGGGCGAGCAGTACTTC
TRBV5-1	.	TRBJ2-1	.	CASSPGLTLYNEQFF	TGCGCCAGCAGCCCGGGCCTCACCCTCTACAATGAGCAGTTCTTC
TRBV29-1	.	TRBJ2-3	.	CSVARTLSTDTQYF	TGCAGCGTGGCGAGGACACTTAGCACAGATACGCAGTATTTT
TRBV30	.	TRBJ2-5	.	CAWSVQLQETQYF	TGTGCCTGGAGTGTACAGCTTCAAGAGACCCAGTACTTC
TRBV5-1	.	TRBJ2-7	TRBD1	CASSPIGQGYEQYF	TGCGCCAGCAGCCCTATAGGACAGGGGTACGAGCAGTACTTC
TRBV5-1	.	TRBJ1-4	.	CASSLGQGNEKLFF	TGCGCCAGCAGCTTGGGGCAGGGGAATGAAAAACTGTTTTTT
TRBV5-5	once	TRBJ1-1	TRBD1	CASSFRGVSTEAFF	TGTGCCAGCAGCTTCAGGGGGGTTAGCACTGAAGCTTTCTTT
TRBV6-5	.	TRBJ1-3	.	CASSYSGRPGNTIYF	TGTGCCAGCAGTTACTCCGGTAGACCTGGAAACACCATATATTTT
TRBV27	.	TRBJ2-7	.	CASSLSSINYEQYF	TGTGCCAGCAGTTTATCGTCGATAAACTACGAGCAGTACTTC
TRBV18	.	TRBJ1-3	.	CASSPPQGFLSSGNTIYF	TGTGCCAGCTCACCCCCGCAGGGTTTCTTATCCTCTGGAAACACCATATATTTT
TRBV2	medium-sized	TRBJ1-1	.	CASIGNTEAFF	TGTGCCAGCATCGGGAACACTGAAGCTTTCTTT
TRBV19	.	TRBJ1-1	.	CASSIPGGRGVGAFF	TGTGCCAGTAGTATCCCCGGAGGAAGGGGGGTCGGAGCTTTCTTT
TRBV7-9	.	TRBJ2-7	.	CASSFGLVTGVYEQYF	TGTGCCAGCAGCTTCGGGCTCGTTACAGGAGTCTACGAGCAGTACTTC
TRBV6-6	.	TRBJ1-2	TRBD1	CASSPTGGYGYTF	TGTGCCAGCAGCCCGACAGGGGGCTATGGCTACACCTTC
TRBV10-3	.	TRBJ1-1	.	CAISVTADTEAFF	TGTGCCATCAGTGTGACCGCGGACACTGAAGCTTTCTTT
TRBV4-3	few	TRBJ1-3	.	CASSQEPASGNTIYF	TGCGCCAGCAGCCAAGAGCCAGCCTCTGGAAACACCATATATTTT
TRBV6-5	.	TRBJ1-6	.	CASRASGNSPLHF	TGTGCCAGCAGGGCCAGCGGTAATTCACCCCTCCACTTT
TRBV5-1	.	TRBJ2-5	.	CASSLSGRVQETQYF	TGCGCCAGCAGCTTGTCGGGCAGAGTCCAAGAGACCCAGTACTTC
TRBV18	.	TRBJ2-1	TRBD2	CASSPQPSGTYNEQFF	TGTGCCAGCTCACCACAACCTAGCGGAACCTACAATGAGCAGTTCTTC
TRBV6-1	.	TRBJ2-5	TRBD2	CASSFLAVAGETQYF	TGTGCCAGCAGTTTCCTAGCGGTTGCAGGAGAGACCCAGTACTTC
TRBV4-2	few	TRBJ2-7	.	CASSQEGRSPSYEQYF	TGTGCCAGCAGCCAAGAGGGCAGGAGTCCTTCCTACGAGCAGTACTTC
TRBV5-1	.	TRBJ1-4	TRBD1	CASSLGQGAEKLFF	TGCGCCAGCAGCTTGGGGCAGGGGGCTGAAAAACTGTTTTTT
TRBV4-3	.	TRBJ2-5	TRBD2	CASSRDAGGRETQYF	TGCGCCAGCAGCCGAGACGCGGGGGGGCGGGAGACCCAGTACTTC
TRBV14	.	TRBJ1-6	.	CASSQDRGLNSPLHF	TGTGCCAGCAGCCAAGACAGGGGCCTCAATTCACCCCTCCACTTT
TRBV5-4	.	TRBJ2-1	TRBD2	CASSLGLAASYNEQFF	TGTGCCAGCAGCTTGGGCCTAGCGGCCTCCTACAATGAGCAGTTCTTC
TRBV19	.	TRBJ2-7	TRBD2	CASSIDLTLAGAYYEQYF	TGTGCCAGTAGTATAGATTTGACTCTAGCGGGGGCCTACTACGAGCAGTACTTC
TRBV7-6	.	TRBJ2-7	TRBD1	CASSQRTGYEQYF	TGTGCCAGCAGCCAACGGACAGGTTACGAGCAGTACTTC
TRBV5-5	.	TRBJ2-3	TRBD2	CASSLNAAGVSTDTQYF	TGTGCCAGCAGCTTGAATGCGGCGGGGGTTAGCACAGATACGCAGTATTTT
TRBV27	.	TRBJ1-6	.	CASSPENPNSPLHF	TGTGCCAGCAGTCCCGAAAACCCCAATTCACCCCTCCACTTT
TRBV5-1	.	TRBJ2-2	.	CASSLGDTANTGELFF	TGCGCCAGCAGCTTGGGGGACACAGCGAACACCGGGGAGCTGTTTTTT
TRBV5-1	few	TRBJ2-3	TRBD2	CASSWTSGGGTDTQYF	TGCGCCAGCAGCTGGACTAGCGGGGGTGGCACAGATACGCAGTATTTT